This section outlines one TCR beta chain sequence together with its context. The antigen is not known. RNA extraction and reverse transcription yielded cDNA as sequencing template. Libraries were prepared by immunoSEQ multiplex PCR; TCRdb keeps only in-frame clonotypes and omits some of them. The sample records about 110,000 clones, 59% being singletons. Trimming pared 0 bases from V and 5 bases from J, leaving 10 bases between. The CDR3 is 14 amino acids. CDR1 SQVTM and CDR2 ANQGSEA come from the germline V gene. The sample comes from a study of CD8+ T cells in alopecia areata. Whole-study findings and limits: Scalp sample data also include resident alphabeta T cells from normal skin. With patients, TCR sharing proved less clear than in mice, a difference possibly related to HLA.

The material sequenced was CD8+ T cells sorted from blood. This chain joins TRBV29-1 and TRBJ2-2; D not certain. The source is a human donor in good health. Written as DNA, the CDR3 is TGCAGCGTTGAAGATCCCCGGAGAACCGGGGAGCTGTTTTTT. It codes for CSVEDPRRTGELFF.